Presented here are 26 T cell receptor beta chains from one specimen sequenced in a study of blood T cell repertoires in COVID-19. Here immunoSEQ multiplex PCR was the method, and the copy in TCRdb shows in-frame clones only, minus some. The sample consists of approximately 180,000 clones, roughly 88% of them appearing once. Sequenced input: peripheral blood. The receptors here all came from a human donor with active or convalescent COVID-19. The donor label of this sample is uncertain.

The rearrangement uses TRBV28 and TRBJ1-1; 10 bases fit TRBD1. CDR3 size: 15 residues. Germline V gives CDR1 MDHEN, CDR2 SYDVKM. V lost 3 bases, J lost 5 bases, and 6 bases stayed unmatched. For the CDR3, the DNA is TGTGCCAGCAGTTTTTGGACAGGGGGGTGGACTGAAGCTTTCTTT. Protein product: CASSFWTGGWTEAFF.

In DNA form, the CDR3 reads TGTGCCAGCAGTTTACAAATAGCGGGTGTTAGCACAGATACGCAGTATTTT. It is translated as CASSLQIAGVSTDTQYF. The chain employs TRBV27 and TRBJ2-3; 7 nucleotides match TRBD2. Per the germline V gene, CDR1 is MNHEY and CDR2 is SMNVEV (reference sequence). The CDR3 consists of 17 residues. The V and J ends lost 2 bases and 0 bases, in that order; junction bases with no gene match: 8.

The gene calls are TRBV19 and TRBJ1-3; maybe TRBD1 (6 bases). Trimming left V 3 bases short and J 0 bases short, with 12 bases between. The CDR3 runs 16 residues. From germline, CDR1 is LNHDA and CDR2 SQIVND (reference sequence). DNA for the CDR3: TGTGCCAGTAGTATTGATGGGGGCGGCTCTGGAAACACCATATATTTT. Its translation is CASSIDGGGSGNTIYF. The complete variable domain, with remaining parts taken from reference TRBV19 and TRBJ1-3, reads DGGITQSPKYLFRKEGQNVTLSCEQNLNHDAMYWYRQDPGQGLRLIYYSQIVNDFQKGDIAEGYSVSREKKESFPLTVTSAQKNPTAFYLCASSIDGGGSGNTIYFGEGSWLTVV.

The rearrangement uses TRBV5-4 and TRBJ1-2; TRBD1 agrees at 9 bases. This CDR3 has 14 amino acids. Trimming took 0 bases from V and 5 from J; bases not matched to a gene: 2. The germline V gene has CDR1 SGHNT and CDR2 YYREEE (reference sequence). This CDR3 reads CASSLVGTGYGYTF. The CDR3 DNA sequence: TGTGCCAGCAGCTTGGTCGGGACAGGGTATGGCTACACCTTC.

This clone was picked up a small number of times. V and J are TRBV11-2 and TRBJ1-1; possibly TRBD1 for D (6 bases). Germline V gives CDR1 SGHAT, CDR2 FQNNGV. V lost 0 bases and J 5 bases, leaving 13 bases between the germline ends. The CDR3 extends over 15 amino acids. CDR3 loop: CASSLEGGLGTEAFF. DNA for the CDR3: TGTGCCAGCAGCTTAGAGGGGGGGCTCGGGACTGAAGCTTTCTTT.

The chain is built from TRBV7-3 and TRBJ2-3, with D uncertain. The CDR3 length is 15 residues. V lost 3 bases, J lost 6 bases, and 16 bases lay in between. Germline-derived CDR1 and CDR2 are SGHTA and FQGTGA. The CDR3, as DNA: TGTGCCAGCAGCTTCCATGACCCTAGACTGGATACGCAGTATTTT. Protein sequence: CASSFHDPRLDTQYF.

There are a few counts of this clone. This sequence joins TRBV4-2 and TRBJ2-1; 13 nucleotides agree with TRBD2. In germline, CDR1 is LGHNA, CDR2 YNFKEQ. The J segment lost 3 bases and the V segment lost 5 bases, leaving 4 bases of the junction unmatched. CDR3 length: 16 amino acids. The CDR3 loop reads CASSARTSGSYNEQFF. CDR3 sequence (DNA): TGTGCCAGCAGCGCTAGGACTAGCGGGAGCTACAATGAGCAGTTCTTC.

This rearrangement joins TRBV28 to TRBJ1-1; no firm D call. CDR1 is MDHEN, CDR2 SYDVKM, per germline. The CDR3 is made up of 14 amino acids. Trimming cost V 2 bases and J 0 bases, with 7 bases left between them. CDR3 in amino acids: CASSLSQVNTEAFF. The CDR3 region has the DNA TGTGCCAGCAGTTTAAGTCAGGTGAACACTGAAGCTTTCTTT.

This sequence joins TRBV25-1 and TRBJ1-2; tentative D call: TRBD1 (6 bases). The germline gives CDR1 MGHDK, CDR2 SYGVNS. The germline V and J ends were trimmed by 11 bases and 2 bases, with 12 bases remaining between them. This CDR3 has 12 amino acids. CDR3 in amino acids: CAPGTGNYGYTF. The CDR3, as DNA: TGTGCCCCAGGTACAGGGAACTATGGCTACACCTTC.

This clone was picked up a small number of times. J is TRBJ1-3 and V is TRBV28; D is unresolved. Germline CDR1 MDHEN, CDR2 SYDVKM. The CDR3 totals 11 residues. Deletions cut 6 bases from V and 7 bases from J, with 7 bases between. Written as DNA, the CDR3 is TGTGCCAGCAGCCTTCGGAACACCATATATTTT. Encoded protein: CASSLRNTIYF.

The CDR3 DNA sequence: TGTGCCAGCAGTGGGACACAGGGGTTAAGCTCACCCCTCCACTTT. Translating gives CASSGTQGLSSPLHF. V is TRBV28 and J is TRBJ1-6; 7 nucleotides match TRBD1. The germline CDR1 and CDR2 sequences are MDHEN and SYDVKM. CDR3 size: 15 residues. J lost 10 bases, V lost 5 bases, and 11 bases had no gene match. Supplemented by reference TRBV28 and TRBJ1-6, the full variable domain reads DVKVTQSSRYLVKRTGEKVFLECVQDMDHENMFWYRQDPGLGLRLIYFSYDVKMKEKGDIPEGYSVSREKKERFSLILESASTNQTSMYLCASSGTQGLSSPLHFGNGTRLTVT.

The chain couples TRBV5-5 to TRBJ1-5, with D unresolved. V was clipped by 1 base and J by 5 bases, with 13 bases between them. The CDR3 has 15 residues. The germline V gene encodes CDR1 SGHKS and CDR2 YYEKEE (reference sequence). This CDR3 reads CASSLPGDGYQPQHF. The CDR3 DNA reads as TGTGCCAGCAGCTTGCCGGGAGACGGGTATCAGCCCCAGCATTTT.

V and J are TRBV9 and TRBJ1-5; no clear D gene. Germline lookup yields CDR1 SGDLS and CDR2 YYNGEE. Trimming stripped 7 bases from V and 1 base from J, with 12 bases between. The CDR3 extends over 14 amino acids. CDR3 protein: CASARDPSNQPQHF. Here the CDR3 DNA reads TGTGCCAGCGCTAGAGACCCGAGCAATCAGCCCCAGCATTTT.

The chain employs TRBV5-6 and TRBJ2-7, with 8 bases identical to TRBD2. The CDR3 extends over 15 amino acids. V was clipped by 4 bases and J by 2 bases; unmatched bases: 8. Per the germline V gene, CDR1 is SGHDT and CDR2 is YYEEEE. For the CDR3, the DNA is TGTGCCAGCAGCACTCTTAGCGGGATCGCCTACGAGCAGTACTTC. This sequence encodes CASSTLSGIAYEQYF.

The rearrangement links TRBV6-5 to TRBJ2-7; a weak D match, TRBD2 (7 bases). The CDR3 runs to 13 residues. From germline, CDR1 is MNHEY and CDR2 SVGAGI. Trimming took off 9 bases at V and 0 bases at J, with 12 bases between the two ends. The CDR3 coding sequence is TGTGCCAGTCAAAGGGGGGGCTCCTACGAGCAGTACTTC. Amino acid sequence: CASQRGGSYEQYF.

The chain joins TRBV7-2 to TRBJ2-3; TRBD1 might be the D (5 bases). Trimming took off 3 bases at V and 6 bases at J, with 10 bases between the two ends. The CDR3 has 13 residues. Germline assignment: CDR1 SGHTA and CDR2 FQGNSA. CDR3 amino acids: CASSLTVGDTQYF. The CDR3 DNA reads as TGTGCCAGCAGCTTGACAGTGGGGGATACGCAGTATTTT.

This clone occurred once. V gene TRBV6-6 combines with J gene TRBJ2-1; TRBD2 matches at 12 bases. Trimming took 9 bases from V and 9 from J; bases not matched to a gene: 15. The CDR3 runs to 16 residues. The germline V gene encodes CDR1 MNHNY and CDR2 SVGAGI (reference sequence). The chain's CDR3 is CASARTSGATGGEQFF. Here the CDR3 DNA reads TGTGCCAGTGCTCGGACTAGCGGGGCCACAGGGGGTGAGCAGTTCTTC.

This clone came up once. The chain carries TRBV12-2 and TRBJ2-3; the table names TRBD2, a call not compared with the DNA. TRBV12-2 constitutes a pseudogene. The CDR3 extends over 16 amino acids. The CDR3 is CASRGWTSGSTDTQYF. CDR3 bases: TGTGCAAGTCGCGGTTGGACTAGCGGGAGCACAGATACGCAGTATTTT.

CDR3 amino acids: CASSLETGSNSPLHF. The CDR3 coding sequence is TGTGCCAGCAGCTTAGAGACAGGGAGCAATTCACCCCTCCACTTT. The chain employs TRBV11-2 and TRBJ1-6; 7 nucleotides align to TRBD1. The CDR3 is made up of 15 amino acids. V lost 0 bases, J lost 7 bases, and 3 bases stayed unmatched. Germline V CDR1 and CDR2: SGHAT, FQNNGV.

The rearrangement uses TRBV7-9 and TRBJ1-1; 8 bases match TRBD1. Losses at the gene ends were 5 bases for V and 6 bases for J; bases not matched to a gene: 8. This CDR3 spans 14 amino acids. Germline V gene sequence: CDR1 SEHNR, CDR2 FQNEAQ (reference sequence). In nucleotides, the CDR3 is TGTGCCAGCAGCCGCGACAGGGGTAGATCTGAAGCTTTCTTT. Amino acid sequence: CASSRDRGRSEAFF.

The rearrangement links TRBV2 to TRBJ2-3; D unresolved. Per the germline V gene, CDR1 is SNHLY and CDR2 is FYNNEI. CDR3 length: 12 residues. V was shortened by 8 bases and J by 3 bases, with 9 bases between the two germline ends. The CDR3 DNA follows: TGTGCCAGCGCCCGCGAAACAGATACGCAGTATTTT. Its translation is CASARETDTQYF. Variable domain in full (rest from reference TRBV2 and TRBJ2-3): EPEVTQTPSHQVTQMGQEVILRCVPISNHLYFYWYRQILGQKVEFLVSFYNNEISEKSEIFDDQFSVERPDGSNFTLKIRSTKLEDSAMYFCASARETDTQYFGPGTRLTVL.

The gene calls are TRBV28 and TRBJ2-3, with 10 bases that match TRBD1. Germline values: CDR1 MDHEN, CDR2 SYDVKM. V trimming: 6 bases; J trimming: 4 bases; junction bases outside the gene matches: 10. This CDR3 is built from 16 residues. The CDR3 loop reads CASRPPGQGIPDTQYF. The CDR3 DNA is TGTGCCAGCAGACCGCCGGGACAGGGGATTCCAGATACGCAGTATTTT.

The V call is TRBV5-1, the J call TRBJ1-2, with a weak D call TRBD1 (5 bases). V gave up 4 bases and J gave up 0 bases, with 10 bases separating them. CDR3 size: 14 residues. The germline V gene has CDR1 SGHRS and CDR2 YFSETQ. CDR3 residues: CASSPPGANYGYTF. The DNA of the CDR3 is TGCGCCAGCAGCCCTCCGGGGGCTAACTATGGCTACACCTTC.

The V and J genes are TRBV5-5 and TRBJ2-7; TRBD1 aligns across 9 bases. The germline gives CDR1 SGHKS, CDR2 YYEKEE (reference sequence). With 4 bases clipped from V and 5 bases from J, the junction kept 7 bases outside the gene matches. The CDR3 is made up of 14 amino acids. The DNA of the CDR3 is TGTGCCAGCAGCCCGCCGGGACAGGGAAACGAGCAGTACTTC. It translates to CASSPPGQGNEQYF.

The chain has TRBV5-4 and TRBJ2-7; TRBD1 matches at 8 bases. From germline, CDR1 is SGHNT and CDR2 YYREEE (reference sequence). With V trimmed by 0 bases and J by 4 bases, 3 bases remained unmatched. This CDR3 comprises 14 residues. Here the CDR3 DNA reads TGTGCCAGCAGCTTGGCAGGGGGCTTTTACGAGCAGTACTTC. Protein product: CASSLAGGFYEQYF.

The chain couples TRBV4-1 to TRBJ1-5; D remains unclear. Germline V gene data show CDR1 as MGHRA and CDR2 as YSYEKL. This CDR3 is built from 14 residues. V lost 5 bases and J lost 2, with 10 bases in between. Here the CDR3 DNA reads TGCGCCAGCAGCTTGGGCTACGGCAATCAGCCCCAGCATTTT. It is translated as CASSLGYGNQPQHF.